Listed below are T cell receptor beta chains from one sample, sequenced in a study of monozygotic twins with inflammatory bowel disease. TCRdb reprocessed the 5' RACE reads, keeping one entry per CDR3 protein, no DNA. This table holds about 210,000 distinct CDR3 sequences. The sequencing sample was made of blood. The source is a human donor with ulcerative colitis or Crohn's disease, or a healthy co-twin of an affected twin (not recorded which). Both conserved end residues are part of each CDR3.

CDR3aa,v_gene,j_gene
CATSEDGSGVTGELFF,TRBV15,TRBJ2-2
CASSSPVTYLAKNIQYF,TRBV7-8,TRBJ2-4
CASSPGQGVEAFF,TRBV7-3,TRBJ1-1
CASRKAGALSYEQYF,TRBV2,TRBJ2-7
CSARVQTSEWNEQFF,TRBV20-1,TRBJ2-1
CASSFTGRGNQPQHF,TRBV27,TRBJ1-5
CAWSKGILNTEAFF,TRBV30,TRBJ1-1
CASSYRVPGWGNLEAFF,TRBV6-5,TRBJ1-1
CASSPVVVGVSTDTQYF,TRBV3-1,TRBJ2-3
CASSRDTPSTDTQYF,TRBV2,TRBJ2-3
CASSGSGGSTDTQYF,TRBV7-9,TRBJ2-3
CASSTEGRSSYEQYF,TRBV5-6,TRBJ2-7
CASSFLTGLGYGYTF,TRBV28,TRBJ1-2
CASSSLQGDAYEQYF,TRBV7-2,TRBJ2-7
CSVEAGGLGDTQYF,TRBV29-1,TRBJ2-3
CASTKRTEGKNDEQYF,TRBV21-1,TRBJ2-7
CSAFSRDLQGYTF,TRBV20-1,TRBJ1-2
CASSQEGFGGGYKYEQFF,TRBV4-2,TRBJ2-1
CASSLIGQWMNTEAFF,TRBV7-2,TRBJ1-1
CSARAPLGTGYNEQFF,TRBV20-1,TRBJ2-1
CAWSNTLTAAQETQYF,TRBV30,TRBJ2-5
CATSRALGQGVSGELFF,TRBV15,TRBJ2-2
CASSKLAGSPYEQYF,TRBV7-2,TRBJ2-7
CASSLVGGEQFF,TRBV7-9,TRBJ2-1
CASSGGLAGGETQYF,TRBV6-1,TRBJ2-5
CAASAGFSEQFF,TRBV30,TRBJ2-1
CASSFVRGNSPLHF,TRBV27,TRBJ1-6
CASSLDGGQVTYNEQFF,TRBV11-2,TRBJ2-1
CASSYTGQGSYEQYF,TRBV6-5,TRBJ2-7
CASSPLATPGYTF,TRBV18,TRBJ1-2
CATSSGGSGLRTDTQYF,TRBV15,TRBJ2-3
CASSLFDLLYNEQFF,TRBV13,TRBJ2-1
CASRTTGVNYGYTF,TRBV7-2,TRBJ1-2
CASSSSGENTGELFF,TRBV5-1,TRBJ2-2
CASSRLETQYF,TRBV5-4,TRBJ2-5
CAATSSYQETQYF,TRBV7-8,TRBJ2-5
CASSALVRETQYF,TRBV6-1,TRBJ2-5
CASSWITDTQYF,TRBV5-5,TRBJ2-3